Listed here are 28 T cell receptor beta chains from one sample, sequenced in a study of T cells in Graves' hyperthyroidism and ophthalmopathy. Amplification of TCR beta CDR3 regions was performed using RNA transcripts as template. The study used the HTBI primer set for a first-round RT-PCR of the TCR CDR3. TCRdb re-called the multiplex PCR reads through MiXCR, storing one row per CDR3 protein. Counted here are about 350,000 distinct CDR3 sequences, about 18% occurring once; the ten biggest clones make up approximately 35%. The sequenced sample was blood. The receptor source for this set is a woman in her thirties with Graves' hyperthyroidism that later progressed to Graves' ophthalmopathy.

DNA of the CDR3: TGCGCCAGCAGCCCGGACAGGAGCCGCTCTGGCACTGAAGCTTTCTTT. This translates into CASSPDRSRSGTEAFF. The V gene is TRBV10-1, the J gene TRBJ1-1, with 7 bases matching TRBD1. The CDR3 is made up of 16 amino acids. V shed 6 bases and J 4 bases; nucleotides not matched to a gene: 14. Germline CDR1 reads WNHNN; CDR2 reads SYGVQD (reference sequence).

Only a few counts were recorded for this clonotype. The chain couples TRBV28 to TRBJ2-1; 7 nucleotides align to TRBD1. V shed 5 bases, J shed 6 bases, and the junction held 7 bases outside the gene matches. The CDR3 is 14 residues long. Germline V CDR1 and CDR2: MDHEN, SYDVKM. The CDR3: CASSRPRGLNEQFF. The DNA for the CDR3 is TGTGCCAGCAGTCGACCGAGGGGGCTCAATGAGCAGTTCTTC.

This clonotype was recorded many times. The chain has TRBV6-2 or TRBV6-3 and TRBJ1-1; the D is unclear. The CDR3 extends over 13 amino acids. Per germline, CDR1 MNHEY and CDR2 SVGEGT. Trimming removed 5 bases from V and 1 base from J, with 8 bases in between. For the CDR3, the DNA is TGTGCCAGCAGTCTCCACCCGAACACTGAAGCTTTCTTT. Its translation is CASSLHPNTEAFF.

Details on this clonotype: A much more abundant neighbour one base away suggests this may be a read error. This chain connects TRBV28 to TRBJ2-2; 8 positions match TRBD2. The CDR3 length is 15 residues. Germline CDR1 reads MDHEN; CDR2 reads SYDVKM. The CDR3 nucleotides read TGTGCCAGCAGTTTAAGCGGGAGTCTCTTCGGGAAGCTGTTTTTT. Its protein is CASSLSGSLFGKLFF.

CDR3 DNA sequence: TGTGCCAGCAGTTCCAAACCGGGACTAGCGGGAGTTAGCGAGCAGTACTTC. Translation: CASSSKPGLAGVSEQYF. The V and J genes are TRBV28 and TRBJ2-7; 14 bases match TRBD2. Germline-derived CDR1 and CDR2 are MDHEN and SYDVKM. The CDR3 totals 17 residues. V lost 4 bases, J lost 6 bases, and 11 bases stayed unmatched.

The chain uses TRBV11-2 and TRBJ2-1, with 7 nucleotides matching TRBD2. CDR3 length equals 16 residues. Germline V lookup: CDR1 SGHAT, CDR2 FQNNGV. V shed 1 base, J shed 5 bases, and the junction held 8 bases outside the gene matches. CDR3 amino acids: CASSLGPWTRNNEQFF. The CDR3 DNA is TGTGCCAGCAGCTTAGGCCCATGGACTAGAAACAATGAGCAGTTCTTC.

This clonotype has ten or more counts. The V gene is TRBV25-1, the J gene TRBJ2-1; TRBD1 matches 10 bases. This CDR3 is built from 16 residues. The germline V gene encodes CDR1 MGHDK and CDR2 SYGVNS. The ends lost 6 bases at V and 3 bases at J; junction bases unmatched: 8. CDR3 residues: CASSSWDRGYYNEQFF. In DNA, the CDR3 is TGTGCCAGCAGCTCGTGGGACAGGGGCTACTACAATGAGCAGTTCTTC.

This clonotype was found many times. This rearrangement joins TRBV10-2 to TRBJ1-2; D uncertain. Germline V gene lookup returns CDR1 WSHSY and CDR2 SAAADI. Trimming took 8 bases from V and 2 from J, leaving 18 bases between them. CDR3 length: 15 amino acids. The CDR3 DNA follows: TGCGCCAGCCAGAATGACTCAGGTACCAACTATGGCTACACCTTC. This codes for CASQNDSGTNYGYTF.

The rearrangement joins TRBV29-1 to TRBJ2-2; D remains ambiguous. The CDR3 is 15 amino acids. Germline loops: CDR1 SQVTM, CDR2 ANQGSEA. V lost 4 bases and J lost 10, with 22 bases in between. This chain's CDR3 is CSVVLELTPGMELFF. The CDR3 coding sequence is TGCAGCGTTGTGCTTGAACTGACACCGGGTATGGAGCTGTTTTTT.

This clonotype was seen ten or more times. The chain has TRBV27 and TRBJ2-3; D gene ambiguous. CDR3 size: 14 residues. Between the trimmed V and J ends, which lost 3 bases and 0 bases, there was a span of 7 bases. CDR1 is MNHEY, CDR2 SMNVEV, per germline (reference sequence). For the CDR3, the DNA is TGTGCCAGCAGTTTCACAGCTAGCACAGATACGCAGTATTTT. Translation: CASSFTASTDTQYF.

This clonotype was counted at least ten times. The gene calls are TRBV28 and TRBJ2-7; D might be TRBD1 (5 bases). Germline-derived CDR1 and CDR2 are MDHEN and SYDVKM. The CDR3 runs 14 residues. V gave up 5 bases and J gave up 6 bases, with 17 bases separating them. CDR3 in DNA: TGTGCCAGCAGTCAAAACCAGGGTGTTCGCGAGCAGTACTTC. Protein product: CASSQNQGVREQYF.

This clonotype was recorded many times. The chain combines TRBV2 with TRBJ2-7, with D perhaps matching TRBD2 (6 bases). CDR3 length: 14 residues. Deletions cut 4 bases from V and 2 bases from J, with 12 bases between. Per germline, CDR1 SNHLY and CDR2 FYNNEI. CDR3 coding DNA: TGTGCCAGCAGTGGGAGCTCGGGAGCCTACGAGCAGTACTTC. The encoded protein is CASSGSSGAYEQYF.

The chain joins TRBV28 to TRBJ2-7; 13 nucleotides match TRBD2. Germline CDR1 is MDHEN and CDR2 is SYDVKM. CDR3 length: 16 residues. V lost 8 bases to trimming and J lost 3 bases; unmatched junction nucleotides: 10. CDR3: CASQGAGTSGVYEQYF. In DNA form, the CDR3 reads TGTGCCAGCCAGGGGGCTGGGACTAGCGGGGTCTACGAGCAGTACTTC.

CDR3 region: CASSLRTSGLAGTYEQYF. CDR3 sequence (DNA): TGTGCCAGCAGCTTACGCACATCCGGACTAGCGGGGACCTACGAGCAGTACTTC. V gene TRBV5-8 combines with J gene TRBJ2-7, with 12 bases lining up with TRBD2. The junction had 11 bases not matched to a gene; V was cut back by 2 bases and J by 2 bases. This CDR3 is built from 18 residues. Germline V lookup: CDR1 SGHTS, CDR2 YDEGEE.

This clonotype occurred once. CDR3 nucleotide sequence: TGTGCCAGCAGCCCCAGCGGGAGGTTAGAGACCCAGTACTTC. Translation: CASSPSGRLETQYF. The genes are TRBV12-3 or TRBV12-4 and TRBJ2-5, with 9 bases that match TRBD2. The trim removed 6 bases at V and 4 bases at J, leaving 6 bases unmatched. This CDR3 is built from 14 residues.

This clonotype was found many times. This chain connects TRBV6-2 or TRBV6-3 to TRBJ2-5, with 8 bases lining up with TRBD2. The CDR3 has 15 amino acids. With 6 bases clipped from V and 3 bases from J, the junction kept 9 bases outside the gene matches. The germline CDR1 and CDR2 sequences are MNHEY and SVGEGT. CDR3: CASSATSVTKETQYF. For the CDR3, the DNA is TGTGCCAGCAGCGCGACTAGCGTAACAAAAGAGACCCAGTACTTC.

This clonotype was seen many times. V usage is TRBV28 and J usage is TRBJ1-2; 7 nucleotides align to TRBD1. Trimming at V came to 1 base and at J to 4 bases, leaving 6 bases not matched to a gene. In germline, CDR1 is MDHEN, CDR2 SYDVKM. This CDR3 is 15 amino acids long. CDR3 in amino acids: CASSLSAGGVYGYTF. The CDR3 coding sequence is TGTGCCAGCAGTTTATCCGCAGGGGGAGTCTATGGCTACACCTTC.

This clonotype came up many times. The V call is TRBV19, the J call TRBJ2-7; D is unclear. CDR3 length equals 15 residues. CDR1 is LNHDA, CDR2 SQIVND, per germline (reference sequence). V gave up 3 bases and J gave up 2 bases, with 14 bases separating them. The CDR3 bases are TGTGCCAGTAGTATTGGGCGGTCCGACGCCTACGAGCAGTACTTC. This codes for CASSIGRSDAYEQYF.

This clonotype was counted ten times or more. The chain has TRBV7-9 and TRBJ1-1; D is perhaps TRBD1 (5 bases). CDR3 length equals 15 residues. In germline, CDR1 is SEHNR, CDR2 FQNEAQ (reference sequence). Trimming took 5 bases from V and 3 from J, leaving 16 bases between them. DNA of the CDR3: TGTGCCAGCAGCCAGGTGGGGGGGATCCACACTGAAGCTTTCTTT. This sequence encodes CASSQVGGIHTEAFF.

This chain connects TRBV7-2 to TRBJ2-3; D might be TRBD2 (6 bases). Germline assignment: CDR1 SGHTA and CDR2 FQGNSA. V lost 6 bases to trimming and J lost 2 bases, with 18 bases between them. The CDR3 is 16 residues long. CDR3 residues: CASSFNRDFNTDTQYF. CDR3 sequence (DNA): TGTGCCAGCAGTTTCAACCGGGACTTCAACACAGATACGCAGTATTTT.

The sample holds many counts of this clonotype. The chain is built from TRBV18 and TRBJ1-1; 7 bases align to TRBD1. The CDR3 consists of 13 residues. The V and J ends lost 6 bases and 1 base, in that order; junction bases with no gene match: 2. The V gene's germline CDR1 is KGHSH and CDR2 LQKENI. CDR3 DNA sequence: TGTGCCAGCTCGAGGGACAGGAACACTGAAGCTTTCTTT. Its translation: CASSRDRNTEAFF.

There are a few counts of this clonotype. At one boundary the junction diverges from the germline segment, which might be a read error. This chain joins TRBV6-5 and TRBJ1-2, with 10 bases aligning to TRBD1. CDR3 length equals 14 residues. Germline CDR1 reads MNHEY; CDR2 reads SVGAGI. CDR3 sequence: CACSWDRGNYGYTF. The CDR3, as DNA: TGTGCCTGCAGTTGGGACAGGGGTAACTATGGCTACACCTTC.

This chain uses TRBV28 with TRBJ2-7; the D call may be TRBD1 or TRBD2 (5 bases each). Per the germline V gene, CDR1 is MDHEN and CDR2 is SYDVKM. The CDR3 consists of 14 residues. Deletions cut 10 bases from V and 2 bases from J, with 18 bases between. Written as DNA, the CDR3 is TGTGCCACGTTCGGACAACTAGACACCTACGAGCAGTACTTC. Translating gives CATFGQLDTYEQYF.

This clonotype was observed a handful of times. This chain connects TRBV19 to TRBJ2-6; 8 bases align to TRBD2. V was pared by 7 bases and J by 0 bases, with 5 bases of the junction left unmatched. This CDR3 has 16 residues. Germline CDR1 is LNHDA and CDR2 is SQIVND (reference sequence). In nucleotides, the CDR3 is TGTGCCAGTAAGGGTAGCGGGGACTCTGGGGCCAACGTCCTGACTTTC. Translating it yields CASKGSGDSGANVLTF.

At least ten counts were recorded for this clonotype. V is TRBV7-8 and J is TRBJ2-7, with 8 nucleotides matching TRBD1. The CDR3 consists of 17 residues. V shed 1 base and J 0 bases; nucleotides not matched to a gene: 8. Germline values: CDR1 SGHVS, CDR2 FQNEAQ. The CDR3 spells CASSLGGWGTGSYEQYF. CDR3 nucleotides: TGTGCCAGCAGCTTAGGGGGATGGGGGACAGGCTCCTACGAGCAGTACTTC.

This chain uses TRBV28 with TRBJ2-6; 7 bases match TRBD1. Germline V gene data show CDR1 as MDHEN and CDR2 as SYDVKM. The CDR3 contains 16 residues. Trimming at V came to 5 bases and at J to 2 bases, leaving 6 bases not matched to a gene. CDR3 coding DNA: TGTGCCAGCAGTCCCGGAACAGGGGCTGGGGCCAACGTCCTGACTTTC. It translates to CASSPGTGAGANVLTF.

Concerning this clonotype itself: A much larger clone lies a single base off, so this may be a read error. V and J are TRBV2 and TRBJ2-7; a weak D match, TRBD2 (5 bases). Germline loops: CDR1 SNHLY, CDR2 FYNNEI. This CDR3 region has 16 residues. This chain's CDR3 is CGSSEKERQISYEQYF. The CDR3 DNA is TGTGGCAGCAGTGAAAAGGAGCGGCAAATATCCTACGAGCAGTACTTC.

This clonotype has at least ten counts. J is TRBJ2-7 and V is TRBV20-1; D may be TRBD2 (5 bases). Trimming shortened V by 5 bases and J by 9 bases, and 14 bases separated the two germline ends. The CDR3 loop spans 11 amino acids. CDR1 and CDR2 (germline): DFQATT, SNEGSKA (reference sequence). The DNA of the CDR3 is TGCAGTGCTGATTCCGGGATCACGCAGTACTTC. It codes for CSADSGITQYF.